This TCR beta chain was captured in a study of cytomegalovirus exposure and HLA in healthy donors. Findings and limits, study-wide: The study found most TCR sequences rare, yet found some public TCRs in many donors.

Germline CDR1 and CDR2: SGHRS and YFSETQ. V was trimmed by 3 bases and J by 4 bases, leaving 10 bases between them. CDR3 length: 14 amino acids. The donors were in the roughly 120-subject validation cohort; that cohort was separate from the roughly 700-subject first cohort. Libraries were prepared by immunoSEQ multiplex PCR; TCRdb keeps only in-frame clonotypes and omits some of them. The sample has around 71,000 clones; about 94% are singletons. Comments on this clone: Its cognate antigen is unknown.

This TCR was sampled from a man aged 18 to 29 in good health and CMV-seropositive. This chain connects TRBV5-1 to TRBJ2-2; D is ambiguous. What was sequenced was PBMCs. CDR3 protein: CASSSGSATGELFF. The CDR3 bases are TGCGCCAGCAGCTCCGGGTCGGCCACCGGGGAGCTGTTTTTT.